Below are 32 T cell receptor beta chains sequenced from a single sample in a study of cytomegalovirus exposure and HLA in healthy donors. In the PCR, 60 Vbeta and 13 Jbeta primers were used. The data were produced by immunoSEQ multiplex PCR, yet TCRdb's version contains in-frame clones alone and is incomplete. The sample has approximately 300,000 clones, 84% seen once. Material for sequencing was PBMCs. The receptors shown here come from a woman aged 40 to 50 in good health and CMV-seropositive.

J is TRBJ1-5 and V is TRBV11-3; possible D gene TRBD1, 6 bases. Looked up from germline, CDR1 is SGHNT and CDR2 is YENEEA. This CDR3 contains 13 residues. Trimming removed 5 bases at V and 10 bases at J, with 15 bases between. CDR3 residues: CASSRDNKGPQHF. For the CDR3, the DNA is TGTGCCAGCAGCCGGGACAATAAAGGACCCCAGCATTTT. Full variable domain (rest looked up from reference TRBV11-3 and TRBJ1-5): EAGVVQSPRYKIIEKKQPVAFWCNPISGHNTLYWYLQNLGQGPELLIRYENEEAVDDSQLPKDRFSAERLKGVDSTLKIQPAELGDSAVYLCASSRDNKGPQHFGDGTRLSIL.

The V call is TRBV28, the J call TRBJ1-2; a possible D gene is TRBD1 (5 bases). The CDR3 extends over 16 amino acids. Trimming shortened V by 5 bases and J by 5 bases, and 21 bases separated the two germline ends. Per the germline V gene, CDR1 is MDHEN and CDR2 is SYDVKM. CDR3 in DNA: TGTGCCAGCAGTATTATTCCGGAAACAGGAGGGTATGGCTACACCTTC. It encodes CASSIIPETGGYGYTF.

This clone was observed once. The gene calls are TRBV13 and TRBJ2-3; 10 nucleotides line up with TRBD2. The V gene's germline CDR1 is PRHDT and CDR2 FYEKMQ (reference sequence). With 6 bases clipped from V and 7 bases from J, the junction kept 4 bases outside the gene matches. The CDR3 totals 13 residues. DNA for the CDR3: TGTGCCAGCAGTCTAGCGGGAGAATATACGCAGTATTTT. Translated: CASSLAGEYTQYF.

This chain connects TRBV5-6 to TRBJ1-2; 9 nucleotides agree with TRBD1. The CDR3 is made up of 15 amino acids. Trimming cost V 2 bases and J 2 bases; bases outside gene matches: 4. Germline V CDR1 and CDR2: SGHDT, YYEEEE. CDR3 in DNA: TGTGCCAGCAGCTTCGGGACAGGGTGGAACTATGGCTACACCTTC. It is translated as CASSFGTGWNYGYTF. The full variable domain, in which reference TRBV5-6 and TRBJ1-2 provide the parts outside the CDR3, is DAGVTQSPTHLIKTRGQQVTLRCSPKSGHDTVSWYQQALGQGPQFIFQYYEEEERQRGNFPDRFSGHQFPNYSSELNVNALLLGDSALYLCASSFGTGWNYGYTFGSGTRLTVV.

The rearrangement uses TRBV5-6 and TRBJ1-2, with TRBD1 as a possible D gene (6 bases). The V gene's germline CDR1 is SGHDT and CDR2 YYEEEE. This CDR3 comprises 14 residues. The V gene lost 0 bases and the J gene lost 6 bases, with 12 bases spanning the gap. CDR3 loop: CASSLEQGMDGYTF. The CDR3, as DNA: TGTGCCAGCAGCTTGGAACAGGGCATGGATGGCTACACCTTC.

DNA of the CDR3: TGTGCCAGCAGCCAAGATCTTGGGCTAGCGGAAGAGACCCAGTACTTC. It is translated as CASSQDLGLAEETQYF. The chain has TRBV4-2 and TRBJ2-5; 7 bases agree with TRBD2. The V gene's germline CDR1 is LGHNA and CDR2 YNFKEQ. The CDR3 contains 16 residues. The ends lost 0 bases at V and 3 bases at J; junction bases unmatched: 7.

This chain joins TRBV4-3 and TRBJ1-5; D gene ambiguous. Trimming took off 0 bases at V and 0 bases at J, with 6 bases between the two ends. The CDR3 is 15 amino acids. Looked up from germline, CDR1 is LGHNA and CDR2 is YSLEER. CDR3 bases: TGCGCCAGCAGCCAAGAGACAAATAGCAATCAGCCCCAGCATTTT. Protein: CASSQETNSNQPQHF.

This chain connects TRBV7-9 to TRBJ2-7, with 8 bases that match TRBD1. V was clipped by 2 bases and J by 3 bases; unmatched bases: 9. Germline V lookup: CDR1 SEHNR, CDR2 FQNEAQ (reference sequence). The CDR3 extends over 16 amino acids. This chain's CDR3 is CASSLSVMGQVYEQYF. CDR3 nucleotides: TGTGCCAGCAGCTTATCAGTCATGGGACAGGTCTACGAGCAGTACTTC.

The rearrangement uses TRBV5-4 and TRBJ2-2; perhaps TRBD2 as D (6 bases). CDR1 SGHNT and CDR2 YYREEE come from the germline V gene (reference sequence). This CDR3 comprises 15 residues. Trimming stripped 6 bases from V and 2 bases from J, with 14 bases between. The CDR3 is CASTNSGGNTGELFF. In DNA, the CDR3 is TGTGCCAGCACTAATTCCGGGGGAAACACCGGGGAGCTGTTTTTT. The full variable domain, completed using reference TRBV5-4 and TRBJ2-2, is ETGVTQSPTHLIKTRGQQVTLRCSSQSGHNTVSWYQQALGQGPQFIFQYYREEENGRGNFPPRFSGLQFPNYSSELNVNALELDDSALYLCASTNSGGNTGELFFGEGSRLTVL.

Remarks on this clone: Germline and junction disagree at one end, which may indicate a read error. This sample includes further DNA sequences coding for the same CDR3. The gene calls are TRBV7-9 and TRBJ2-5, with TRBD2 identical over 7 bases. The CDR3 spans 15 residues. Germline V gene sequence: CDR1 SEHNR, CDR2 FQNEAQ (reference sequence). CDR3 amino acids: CASIPPGGSQETQYF. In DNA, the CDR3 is TGCGCCAGCATCCCTCCGGGCGGGAGCCAAGAGACCCAGTACTTC.

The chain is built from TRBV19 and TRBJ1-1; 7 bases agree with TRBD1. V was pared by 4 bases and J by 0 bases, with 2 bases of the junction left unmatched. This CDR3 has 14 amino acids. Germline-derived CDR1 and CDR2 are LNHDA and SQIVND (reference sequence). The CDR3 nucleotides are TGTGCCAGTAGTAGGGGGACAGTGAACACTGAAGCTTTCTTT. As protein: CASSRGTVNTEAFF. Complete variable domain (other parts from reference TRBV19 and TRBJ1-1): DGGITQSPKYLFRKEGQNVTLSCEQNLNHDAMYWYRQDPGQGLRLIYYSQIVNDFQKGDIAEGYSVSREKKESFPLTVTSAQKNPTAFYLCASSRGTVNTEAFFGQGTRLTVV.

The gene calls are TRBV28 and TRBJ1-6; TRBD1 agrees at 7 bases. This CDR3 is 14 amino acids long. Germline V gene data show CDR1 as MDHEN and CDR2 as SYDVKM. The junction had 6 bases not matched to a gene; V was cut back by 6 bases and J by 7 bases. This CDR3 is CASSPTGVNSPLHF. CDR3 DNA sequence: TGTGCCAGCAGCCCCACAGGGGTAAATTCACCCCTCCACTTT.

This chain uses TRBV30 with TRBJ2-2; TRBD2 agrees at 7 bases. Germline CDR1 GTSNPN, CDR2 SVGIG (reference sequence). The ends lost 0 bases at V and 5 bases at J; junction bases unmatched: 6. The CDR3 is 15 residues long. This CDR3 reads CAWSVGGAGTGELFF. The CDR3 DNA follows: TGTGCCTGGAGTGTGGGAGGGGCTGGGACCGGGGAGCTGTTTTTT.

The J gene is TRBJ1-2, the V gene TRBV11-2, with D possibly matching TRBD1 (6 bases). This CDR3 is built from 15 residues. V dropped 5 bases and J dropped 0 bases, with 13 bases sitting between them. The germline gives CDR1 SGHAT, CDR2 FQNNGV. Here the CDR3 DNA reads TGTGCCAGCAGCCACCACAGGGCTCCTAACTATGGCTACACCTTC. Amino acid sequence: CASSHHRAPNYGYTF.

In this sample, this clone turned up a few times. CDR3: CASSVDQGYSYNEQFF. The CDR3 DNA follows: TGTGCCAGCAGCGTAGATCAGGGCTACTCCTACAATGAGCAGTTCTTC. The chain has TRBV9 and TRBJ2-1; D may be TRBD1 (5 bases). The CDR3 consists of 16 residues. The germline CDR1 and CDR2 sequences are SGDLS and YYNGEE. Trimming shortened V by 0 bases and J by 0 bases, and 10 bases separated the two germline ends.

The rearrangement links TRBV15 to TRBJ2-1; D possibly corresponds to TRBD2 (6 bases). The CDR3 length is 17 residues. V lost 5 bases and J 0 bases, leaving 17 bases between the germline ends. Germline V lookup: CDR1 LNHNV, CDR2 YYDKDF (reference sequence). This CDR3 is CATSEPTLAHSYNEQFF. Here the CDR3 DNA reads TGTGCCACCAGCGAACCTACTCTAGCGCACTCCTACAATGAGCAGTTCTTC.

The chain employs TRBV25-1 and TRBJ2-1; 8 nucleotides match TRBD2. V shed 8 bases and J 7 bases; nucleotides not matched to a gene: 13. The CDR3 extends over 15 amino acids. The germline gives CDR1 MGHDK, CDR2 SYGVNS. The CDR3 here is CASSRGGLPINEQFF. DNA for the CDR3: TGTGCCAGCTCCCGGGGGGGACTCCCCATAAATGAGCAGTTCTTC.

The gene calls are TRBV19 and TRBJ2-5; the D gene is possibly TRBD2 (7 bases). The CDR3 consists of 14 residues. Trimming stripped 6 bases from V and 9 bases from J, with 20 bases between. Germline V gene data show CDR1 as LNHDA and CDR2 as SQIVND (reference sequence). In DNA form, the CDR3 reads TGTGCCAGTAGGGGGAACAGGGAGAGCGGGGCCCAGTACTTC. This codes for CASRGNRESGAQYF.

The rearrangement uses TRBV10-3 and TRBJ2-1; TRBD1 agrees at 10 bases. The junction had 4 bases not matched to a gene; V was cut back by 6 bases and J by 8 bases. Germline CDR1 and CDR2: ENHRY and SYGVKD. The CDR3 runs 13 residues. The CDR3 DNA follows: TGTGCCATCAGGAGAGGACAGGGGGATGAGCAGTTCTTC. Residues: CAIRRGQGDEQFF.

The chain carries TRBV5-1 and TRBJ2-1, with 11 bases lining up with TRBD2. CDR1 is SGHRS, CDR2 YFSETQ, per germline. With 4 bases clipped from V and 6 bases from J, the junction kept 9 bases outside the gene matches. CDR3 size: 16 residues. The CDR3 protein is CASSPLAGGPINEQFF. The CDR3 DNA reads TGCGCCAGCAGCCCCTTAGCGGGAGGGCCGATCAATGAGCAGTTCTTC.

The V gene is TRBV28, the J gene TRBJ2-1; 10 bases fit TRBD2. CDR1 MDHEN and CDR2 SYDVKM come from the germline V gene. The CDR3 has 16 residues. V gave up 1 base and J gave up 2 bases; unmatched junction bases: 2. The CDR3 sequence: CASSLYLAGAYNEQFF. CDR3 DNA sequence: TGTGCCAGCAGTTTATATCTAGCGGGAGCCTACAATGAGCAGTTCTTC.

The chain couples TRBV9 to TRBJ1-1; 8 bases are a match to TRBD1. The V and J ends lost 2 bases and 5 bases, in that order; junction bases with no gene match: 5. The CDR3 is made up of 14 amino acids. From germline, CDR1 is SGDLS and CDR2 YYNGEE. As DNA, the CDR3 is TGTGCCAGCAGCGTCGGGACAGGTCGGACTGAAGCTTTCTTT. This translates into CASSVGTGRTEAFF.

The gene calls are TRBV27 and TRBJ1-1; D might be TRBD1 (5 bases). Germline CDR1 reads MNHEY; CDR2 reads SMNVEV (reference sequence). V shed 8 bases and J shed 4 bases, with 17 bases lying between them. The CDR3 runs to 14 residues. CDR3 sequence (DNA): TGTGCCAGCTCCTGGGGAGGGACGGGCACTGAAGCTTTCTTT. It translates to CASSWGGTGTEAFF.

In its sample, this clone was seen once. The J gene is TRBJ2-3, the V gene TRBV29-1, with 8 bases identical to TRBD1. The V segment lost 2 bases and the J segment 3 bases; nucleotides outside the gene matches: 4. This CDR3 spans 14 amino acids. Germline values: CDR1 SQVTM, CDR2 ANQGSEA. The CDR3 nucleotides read TGCAGCGTTGAACAGGGGGCAGAGACAGATACGCAGTATTTT. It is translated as CSVEQGAETDTQYF.

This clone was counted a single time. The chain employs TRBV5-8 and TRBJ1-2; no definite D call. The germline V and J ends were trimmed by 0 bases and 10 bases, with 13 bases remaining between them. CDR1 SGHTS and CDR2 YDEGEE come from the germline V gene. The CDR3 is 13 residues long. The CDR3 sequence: CASSLARSSAYTF. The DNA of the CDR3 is TGTGCCAGCAGCTTGGCACGGTCGTCCGCCTACACCTTC.

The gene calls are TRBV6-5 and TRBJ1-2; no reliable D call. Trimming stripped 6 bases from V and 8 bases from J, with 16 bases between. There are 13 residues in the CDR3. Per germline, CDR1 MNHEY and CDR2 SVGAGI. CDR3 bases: TGTGCCAGCAGAGAGAGTAGTCGGGGAGGCTACACCTTC. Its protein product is CASRESSRGGYTF.

The CDR3 here is CASTGGAGNQPQHF. DNA for the CDR3: TGTGCCAGCACGGGGGGGGCTGGCAATCAGCCCCAGCATTTT. This chain connects TRBV2 to TRBJ1-5; possibly TRBD1 for D (6 bases). With 7 bases removed from V and 2 bases from J, the gap between germline ends came to 12 bases. CDR1 is SNHLY, CDR2 FYNNEI, per germline. This CDR3 comprises 14 residues.

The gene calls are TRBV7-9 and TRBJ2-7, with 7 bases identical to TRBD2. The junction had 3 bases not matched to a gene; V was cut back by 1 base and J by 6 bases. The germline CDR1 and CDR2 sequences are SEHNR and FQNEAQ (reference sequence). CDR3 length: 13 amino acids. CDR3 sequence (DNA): TGTGCCAGCAGCTTAGGGGCTAGCGGCGAGCAGTACTTC. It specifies CASSLGASGEQYF.

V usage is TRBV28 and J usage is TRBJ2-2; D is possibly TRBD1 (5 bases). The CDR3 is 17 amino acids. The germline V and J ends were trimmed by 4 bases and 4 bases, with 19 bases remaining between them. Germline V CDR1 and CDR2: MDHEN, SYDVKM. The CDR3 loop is CASSSVDSPDGTGELFF. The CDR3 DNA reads TGTGCCAGCAGTTCCGTCGACAGCCCCGATGGCACCGGGGAGCTGTTTTTT.

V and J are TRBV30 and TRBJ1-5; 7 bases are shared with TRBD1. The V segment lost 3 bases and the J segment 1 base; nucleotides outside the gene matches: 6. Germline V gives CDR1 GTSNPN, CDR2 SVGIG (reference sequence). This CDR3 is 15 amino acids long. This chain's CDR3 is CAWSGPGQSNQPQHF. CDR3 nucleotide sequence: TGTGCCTGGAGCGGCCCGGGACAGAGCAATCAGCCCCAGCATTTT.

The CDR3 DNA reads as TGTGCCAGCAGCTCGAGGACGGGGTGGGACACCGGGGAGCTGTTTTTT. This gives the protein CASSSRTGWDTGELFF. The chain has TRBV5-6 and TRBJ2-2, with a weak D call TRBD2 (5 bases). Trimming removed 3 bases at V and 3 bases at J, with 15 bases between. Germline CDR1 and CDR2: SGHDT and YYEEEE. The CDR3 length is 16 residues.

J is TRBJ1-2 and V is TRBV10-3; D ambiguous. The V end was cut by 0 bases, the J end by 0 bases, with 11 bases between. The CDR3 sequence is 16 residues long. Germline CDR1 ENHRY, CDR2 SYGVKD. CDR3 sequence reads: CAISESRQLANYGYTF. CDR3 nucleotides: TGTGCCATCAGTGAGTCGAGGCAACTAGCTAACTATGGCTACACCTTC.